The rows below give T cell receptor beta chains drawn from one sample of a study of OX40 agonist ivuxolimab in advanced cancers. Here immunoSEQ multiplex PCR was the method, and the copy in TCRdb shows in-frame clones only, minus some. This sample has about 76,000 clones, with around four fifths found just once. The source material was CD4+ or CD8+ T cells sorted from blood, sampled in a trial of the OX40 agonist ivuxolimab. These receptors all come from an adult with an advanced solid tumor such as melanoma, head and neck, liver or kidney cancer. Each CDR3 is given with its conserved first and last residue. A D gene is named only where the DNA matches it firmly. The size field is filled for only some rows; it gives once, few, many or a size class.

.,.,18,TRBJ2-4,TRBV18,CASSPPLGRGLAKNIQYF,TGTGCCAGCTCACCACCTTTAGGCCGGGGACTAGCCAAAAACATTCAGTACTTC
TRBD1,once,13,TRBJ1-2,TRBV2,CASSPDRGLGYTF,TGTGCCAGCAGTCCGGACAGGGGGCTTGGCTACACCTTC
.,.,16,TRBJ2-3,TRBV7-8,CASSWTGTYSTDTQYF,TGTGCCAGCAGCTGGACCGGGACATACAGCACAGATACGCAGTATTTT
.,once,17,TRBJ2-4,TRBV5-1,CASSLSLLATAKNIQYF,TGCGCCAGCAGCTTAAGTCTGCTAGCTACAGCCAAAAACATTCAGTACTTC
TRBD1,.,14,TRBJ1-1,TRBV5-1,CASSSGQGRTEAFF,TGCGCCAGCAGCTCCGGACAGGGACGAACTGAAGCTTTCTTT
.,few,14,TRBJ2-3,TRBV19,CASSIVSISDTQYF,TGTGCCAGTAGTATTGTGTCAATTTCAGATACGCAGTATTTT
.,.,15,TRBJ2-5,TRBV11-2,CASSLLSGRSETQYF,TGTGCCAGCAGCTTATTATCAGGGAGGTCGGAGACCCAGTACTTC
.,.,13,TRBJ1-5,TRBV11-2,CASSLESNQPQHF,TGTGCCAGCAGCTTAGAGAGTAATCAGCCCCAGCATTTT
.,.,11,TRBJ1-1,TRBV6-5,CASSGGTEAFF,TGTGCCAGCAGTGGCGGCACTGAAGCTTTCTTT
.,.,15,TRBJ1-4,TRBV4-3,CASSQTFDHNEKLFF,TGCGCCAGCAGCCAGACCTTTGACCATAATGAAAAACTGTTTTTT
.,.,18,TRBJ1-1,TRBV15,CATSRGLKGPRRGTEAFF,TGTGCCACCAGCAGAGGGCTTAAGGGGCCACGGAGGGGCACTGAAGCTTTCTTT
.,.,14,TRBJ2-2,TRBV7-6,CASSLGLGTGELFF,TGTGCCAGCAGCTTAGGGCTTGGCACCGGGGAGCTGTTTTTT
.,.,13,TRBJ2-1,TRBV7-8,CASSFEGAGARFF,TGTGCCAGCAGCTTTGAAGGGGCCGGGGCGCGGTTCTTC
TRBD1,once,14,TRBJ2-7,TRBV5-4,CASSPPGQTYEQYF,TGTGCCAGCTCCCCCCCGGGACAGACCTACGAGCAGTACTTC
.,.,14,TRBJ1-3,TRBV30,CAWSGSTPTNTIYF,TGTGCCTGGAGTGGATCGACACCCACCAACACCATATATTTT
.,.,16,TRBJ2-6,TRBV18,CASSREGHSGANVLTF,TGTGCCAGCTCCCGAGAGGGGCACTCTGGGGCCAACGTCCTGACTTTC
.,.,13,TRBJ2-7,TRBV6-1,CASSRDNPYEQYF,TGTGCCAGCAGCCGGGACAACCCCTACGAGCAGTACTTC
.,few,14,TRBJ1-5,TRBV10-3,CAISPSGSNQPQHF,TGTGCCATCAGCCCTTCAGGCAGCAATCAGCCCCAGCATTTT
.,.,13,TRBJ1-2,TRBV5-6,CASSLMADYGYTF,TGTGCCAGCAGCTTGATGGCAGACTATGGCTACACCTTC
TRBD2,.,17,TRBJ2-7,TRBV27,CASSLWGTSGGAYEQYF,TGTGCCAGCAGTTTATGGGGAACTAGCGGGGGGGCCTACGAGCAGTACTTC
.,.,13,TRBJ1-2,TRBV28,CASSLSGRAALSF,TGTGCCAGCAGTTTATCAGGCAGGGCGGCGCTCTCCTTC
.,.,16,TRBJ2-5,TRBV4-2,CASSQDLEGSSVTQYF,TGTGCCAGCAGCCAAGATTTGGAGGGGAGTAGTGTGACCCAGTACTTC
TRBD1,.,14,TRBJ1-5,TRBV18,CASSGQGANQPQHF,TGTGCCAGCTCAGGGCAGGGGGCCAATCAGCCCCAGCATTTT
.,.,13,TRBJ2-5,TRBV5-4,CASSLAGGETQYF,TGTGCCAGCAGCCTCGCCGGGGGAGAGACCCAGTACTTC
TRBD1,.,16,TRBJ1-2,TRBV10-3,CAISESGARGPYGYTF,TGTGCCATCAGTGAGTCGGGGGCCAGGGGGCCCTATGGCTACACCTTC
.,.,12,TRBJ1-2,TRBV6-6,CASSYGREGYTF,TGTGCCAGCAGTTATGGACGGGAGGGCTACACCTTC
.,.,13,TRBJ1-2,TRBV10-2,CASSDFGRSGYTF,TGCGCCAGCAGTGATTTTGGAAGGAGTGGCTACACCTTC
.,.,12,TRBJ1-5,TRBV28,CASSVGVQPQHF,TGTGCCAGCAGTGTCGGGGTGCAGCCCCAGCATTTT
.,.,16,TRBJ2-3,TRBV7-2,CASSLGVRGAQDTQYF,TGTGCCAGCAGCTTAGGTGTGAGGGGCGCGCAGGATACGCAGTATTTT
.,many,17,TRBJ2-2,TRBV9,CASSVASNTLDTGELFF,TGTGCCAGCAGCGTAGCCTCCAACACCCTCGACACCGGGGAGCTGTTTTTT
.,.,13,TRBJ2-7,TRBV29-1,CSVRRTAGIEQYF,TGCAGCGTCCGGAGGACAGCTGGGATCGAGCAGTACTTC
.,.,13,TRBJ1-1,TRBV18,CASSPSDSREAFF,TGTGCCAGCTCACCATCGGACAGCCGTGAAGCTTTCTTT
TRBD2,.,16,TRBJ2-2,TRBV7-9,CASSLGGSGNTGELFF,TGTGCCAGCAGCTTAGGCGGGAGCGGTAACACCGGGGAGCTGTTTTTT
TRBD2,.,16,TRBJ2-2,TRBV7-9,CASSFLAGGNTGELFF,TGTGCCAGCAGCTTTCTAGCGGGGGGGAACACCGGGGAGCTGTTTTTT
TRBD2,.,15,TRBJ2-2,TRBV28,CASSPSGSNIGELFF,TGTGCCAGCAGTCCTAGCGGGAGCAATATCGGGGAGCTGTTTTTT
TRBD1,.,15,TRBJ2-2,TRBV19,CASNSGTGFTGELFF,TGTGCCAGTAACTCCGGGACAGGGTTCACCGGGGAGCTGTTTTTT
.,.,13,TRBJ2-1,TRBV5-1,CASSLGLVNEQFF,TGCGCCAGCAGCTTGGGTCTAGTAAATGAGCAGTTCTTC
TRBD2,.,14,TRBJ2-3,TRBV7-2,CASSRSGALDTQYF,TGTGCCAGCAGCCGCAGCGGGGCGTTAGATACGCAGTATTTT
.,medium-sized,13,TRBJ2-7,TRBV2,CASSPGRSYEQYF,TGTGCCAGTTCTCCGGGACGAAGCTACGAGCAGTACTTC
.,.,14,TRBJ1-2,TRBV5-4,CASSPRGDKTFYTF,TGTGCCAGCAGCCCTAGGGGGGACAAGACCTTCTACACCTTC
.,.,12,TRBJ1-2,TRBV19,CASGTWNYGYTF,TGTGCCAGTGGTACATGGAACTATGGCTACACCTTC
.,once,14,TRBJ1-5,TRBV6-6,CASSYSRGNQPQHF,TGTGCCAGCAGTTACTCTCGGGGAAACCAGCCCCAGCATTTT